The T cell receptor beta chain under discussion was sequenced for a study of shared clonotypes between healthy human individuals (dated by TCRdb to the early 2020s). Context from the whole study: The cohort comprised two women and a few men aged 18 to 49 years. For each donor, CD4 naive and CD4 memory were each given three plates, CD8 naive was given two plates, and CD8 memory was given one plate. The study deeply sequenced blood TCR repertoires of about five healthy adults to estimate repertoire size and the extent of clonotype sharing between individuals. To increase sequencing depth and limit assay-specific biases, different laboratories used diverse techniques to prepare libraries and sequence TCR repertoires. Leukapheresis yielded between about 0.9 and 10 billion PBMCs per donor. The investigation overall reported the following: The genetic and exposure-history diversity represented was limited by the small number of donors. Pairwise subsampling led to the expectation that sequencing depth would affect the degree of clonotype sharing among donors. When a handful of donors were compared, the shared fraction of clonotypes was around 4.6% for naive CD4, roughly 3.4% for naive CD8, 2.3% for memory CD4, and around 0.37% for memory CD8. Clonotypes shared by all four sorted-subset donors showed higher generation probabilities than non-shared clonotypes. Sampling was restricted to blood, and TCR repertoires in tissues likely differ from the TCR repertoires found in blood. Incomplete sequencing was indicated by rarefaction of sorted-subset datasets, despite the large sequencing depth. Estimated clonotype richness was generally larger for naive than for memory subsets.

Reading the germline V gene (reference sequence) gives CDR1 LNHDA and CDR2 SQIVND. From cysteine to phenylalanine, the CDR3 is 16 amino acids long. Just CDR3 DNA is preserved here, 48 bases in frame from base 1. Trimming accounts for 11 bases at V and 1 base at J, while the number of junction bases matched to no gene is 15. As concerns this clone: Its antigen is unknown. Per-base qualities were not stored, and no clone one base away is much larger.

Healthy HIV-negative adults with no recently reported acute infections or vaccinations were included as donors. All donors were Caucasian adults living in Nashville, Tennessee, USA. Magnetic negative selection was used to enrich CD4+ T cells, after which naive cells were positively selected on CD45RA and the negative fraction became the memory subset. After blood collection by leukapheresis, PBMCs were isolated using Ficoll-Histopaque density gradient centrifugation and then cryopreserved in the vapor phase of liquid nitrogen. Analytical flow cytometry was used to check the purity and quantity of each magnetically sorted T cell population. From each sorted fraction, genomic DNA was isolated and quantified by UV absorbance on a Nanodrop 2000c. Using the deep immunoSEQ assay, multiplex PCR amplified TCR CDR3 regions from genomic DNA. Genomic DNA extracted from each cell subset was distributed evenly over all wells of several immunoSEQ 96-well plates, and each plate served as one replicate. For sorted subsets, around 200 ng genomic DNA, equal to 25,000 to 35,000 T cell genomes, was loaded into each replicate PCR. The purified libraries were quantified using a Qubit 3.0 fluorometer, sized with a Bioanalyzer 2100, and then quantified again using the KAPA Library Quantification kit. Every immunoSEQ 96-well plate was sequenced on a dedicated single-read 150-cycle Illumina NextSeq 550 flow cell. The authors' pipeline ran thus. Because the immunoSEQ output held only junctional sequences and lacked quality scores, the filtering could not match the filtering applied to full-length reads. To assign V/J genes and CDR3, sequences were annotated against IMGT germline references using PyIR, a Python wrapper for IgBLAST v1.9. Any read was removed if the V/J assignment was weak (E-value above 1e-6), the CDR3 was missing, or the read contained stop codons, out-of-frame junctions, or ambiguous translated residues. V3J clonotypes were defined by identical inferred V gene, J gene, and CDR3 amino acid sequence. Percentage overlap between repertoires was computed as shared unique clonotypes divided by the size of the smaller repertoire. Richness of each repertoire was evaluated using RTK rarefaction, the Chao1 estimator, and Recon v2.1 estimates of unobserved clonotypes. OLGA was used to compute generation probabilities for all TCRbeta clonotypes that the gDNA method yielded from a handful of donors. TCRdb took this table from immuneACCESS and kept in-frame rearrangements with V and J called. Such tables lack part of the clones; where checked against another copy, unresolved V genes explain under half of the gap, and the rest is unexplained. V and J calls and clone size are as listed in that table; D and trimming were resolved from the DNA. The sample records roughly 2,300,000 clones, approximately 90% of which are singletons. 0.37% of the sample comes from the top ten.

The rearranged segments are TRBV19 and TRBJ1-2, and 8 bases in between align with TRBD1. The source is a man aged 18 to 30 in good health. Some clones in this sample may be carry-over from other donors' samples. Source material: naive CD4+ T cells from PBMCs. The cell subset or site label here, explained by the study, means: CD45RA+ positively selected. CDR3 loop: CASQSAGGEGNYGYTF. The bases read TGTGCCTCTCAATCGGCAGGGGGCGAGGGTAACTATGGCTACACCTTC.